These 23 T cell receptor beta chains originate from one sample sequenced in a study of blood T cell repertoires in COVID-19. Sequencing used immunoSEQ multiplex PCR; TCRdb keeps in-frame clones, though not all of them. The data show approximately 240,000 clones, with 88% seen just once and approximately 2.2% held by the top ten. Sequenced input: peripheral blood. The receptors originated from a woman in her thirties or forties who had recovered from COVID-19.

V usage is TRBV19 and J usage is TRBJ2-1; D might be TRBD1 (6 bases). The germline V and J ends were trimmed by 7 bases and 7 bases, with 11 bases remaining between them. Germline CDR1 and CDR2: LNHDA and SQIVND (reference sequence). CDR3 size: 12 residues. CDR3 in DNA: TGTGCCAGTACAGGGGTGTGGAATGAGCAGTTCTTC. Protein: CASTGVWNEQFF.

The chain links TRBV7-3 to TRBJ2-2; no definite D call. V was shortened by 5 bases and J by 9 bases, with 13 bases between the two germline ends. Germline loops: CDR1 SGHTA, CDR2 FQGTGA. This CDR3 region has 13 residues. The CDR3 here is CASSPPGGRELFF. In DNA form, the CDR3 reads TGTGCCAGCAGCCCCCCGGGTGGCCGGGAGCTGTTTTTT.

The rearrangement uses TRBV7-2 and TRBJ1-4; no clear D. Trimming left V 5 bases short and J 0 bases short, with 10 bases between. The CDR3 totals 15 residues. Per the germline V gene, CDR1 is SGHTA and CDR2 is FQGNSA. DNA for the CDR3: TGTGCCAGCAGCCTAGGGAGGGCAACTAATGAAAAACTGTTTTTT. This translates into CASSLGRATNEKLFF. The variable domain in full, completed from reference TRBV7-2 and TRBJ1-4, reads GAGVSQSPSNKVTEKGKDVELRCDPISGHTALYWYRQSLGQGLEFLIYFQGNSAPDKSGLPSDRFSAERTGGSVSTLTIQRTQQEDSAVYLCASSLGRATNEKLFFGSGTQLSVL.

To note about this clone: Other nucleotide sequences in the sample specify the same CDR3. This rearrangement joins TRBV7-2 to TRBJ2-7; D may be TRBD1 (6 bases). Germline CDR1 and CDR2: SGHTA and FQGNSA. The CDR3 sequence is 12 residues long. V dropped 1 base and J dropped 5 bases, with 6 bases sitting between them. The CDR3 protein is CASSLDRDEQYF. Written as DNA, the CDR3 is TGTGCCAGCAGCTTAGACAGGGACGAGCAGTACTTC.

This clone was recorded only once. V is TRBV30 and J is TRBJ1-2; D is perhaps TRBD1 (6 bases). CDR3 length: 15 amino acids. V lost 1 base, J lost 4 bases, and 16 bases lay in between. CDR1 and CDR2 (germline): GTSNPN, SVGIG (reference sequence). This CDR3 is CAWSADRGQSYGYTF. The DNA for the CDR3 is TGTGCCTGGAGTGCCGATCGTGGACAGTCCTATGGCTACACCTTC.

The genes are TRBV30 and TRBJ1-2; maybe TRBD1 (5 bases). V lost 2 bases and J 3 bases, leaving 16 bases between the germline ends. The CDR3 contains 15 residues. The V gene's germline CDR1 is GTSNPN and CDR2 SVGIG (reference sequence). The CDR3 is CAWSNMGGMDYGYTF. The DNA for the CDR3 is TGTGCCTGGAGTAATATGGGGGGTATGGACTATGGCTACACCTTC.

This rearrangement joins TRBV3-1 (or the pseudogene TRBV3-2) to TRBJ1-2, with D maybe TRBD1 (5 bases). From germline, CDR1 is LGHDT and CDR2 YNNKEL (reference sequence). The CDR3 has 15 amino acids. The ends were cut back, 5 bases at V and 6 bases at J, with 19 bases in the middle. The CDR3 DNA is TGTGCCAGCAGCACACTCGTACAGGTGAAAGATGGCTACACCTTC. The encoded protein is CASSTLVQVKDGYTF.

This rearrangement joins TRBV28 to TRBJ1-5; perhaps TRBD1 as D (6 bases). This CDR3 region has 16 residues. V was cut by 5 bases and J by 0 bases, with 14 bases left in between. Germline loops: CDR1 MDHEN, CDR2 SYDVKM. Here the CDR3 DNA reads TGTGCCAGCAGTCATCGGACAGCCTATAGCAATCAGCCCCAGCATTTT. It specifies CASSHRTAYSNQPQHF.

This chain links TRBV28 with TRBJ1-4, with 7 bases aligning to TRBD1. V shed 5 bases and J 10 bases; nucleotides not matched to a gene: 10. Per the germline V gene, CDR1 is MDHEN and CDR2 is SYDVKM. The CDR3 spans 14 residues. CDR3 sequence: CASSLRTGIGKLFF. The CDR3 region has the DNA TGTGCCAGCAGTCTTCGGACAGGAATAGGAAAACTGTTTTTT.

For the CDR3, the DNA is TGTGCCAGCAATACTCCCCCCGACTACGAGCAGTACTTC. Amino acids: CASNTPPDYEQYF. The chain has TRBV7-8 and TRBJ2-7; D gene ambiguous. V lost 7 bases and J lost 3, with 13 bases in between. Germline V lookup: CDR1 SGHVS, CDR2 FQNEAQ. The CDR3 loop spans 13 amino acids.

This clone was observed a single time. V is TRBV6-5 and J is TRBJ1-2; the D gene is possibly TRBD1 (6 bases). V was trimmed by 2 bases and J by 2 bases, leaving 15 bases between them. Germline V gene lookup returns CDR1 MNHEY and CDR2 SVGAGI. The CDR3 runs to 16 residues. Here the CDR3 reads CASSYNQGLPNYGYTF. CDR3 nucleotide sequence: TGTGCCAGCAGTTACAACCAGGGGCTGCCCAACTATGGCTACACCTTC.

The V call is TRBV10-3, the J call TRBJ2-3; 7 bases fit TRBD2. Germline CDR1 is ENHRY and CDR2 is SYGVKD. Trimming took 7 bases from V and 6 from J; bases not matched to a gene: 7. The CDR3 loop spans 13 amino acids. The CDR3 region is CAITGLSLDTQYF. The CDR3 DNA reads as TGTGCCATCACGGGACTATCCTTGGATACGCAGTATTTT.

This chain joins TRBV6-2 or TRBV6-3 and TRBJ2-1; weak D call: TRBD2 (5 bases). This CDR3 is built from 13 residues. Germline values: CDR1 MNHEY, CDR2 SVGEGT. Trimming pared 1 base from V and 8 bases from J, leaving 9 bases between. Here the CDR3 DNA reads TGTGCCAGCAGTTACTGGGAGAGTTATGAGCAGTTCTTC. Translation gives CASSYWESYEQFF.

The chain couples TRBV28 to TRBJ1-2, with 11 bases identical to TRBD1. The CDR3 spans 14 residues. J lost 7 bases, V lost 5 bases, and 6 bases had no gene match. The germline V gene encodes CDR1 MDHEN and CDR2 SYDVKM. In DNA, the CDR3 is TGTGCCAGCAGTCGCGGGACAGGGGGATTTGGCTACACCTTC. This translates into CASSRGTGGFGYTF.

The J gene is TRBJ2-3, the V gene TRBV11-2, with TRBD2 identical over 9 bases. Germline trimming cut 3 bases from V and 6 bases from J; bases unmatched to any gene: 10. Germline loops: CDR1 SGHAT, CDR2 FQNNGV. CDR3 length: 16 amino acids. CDR3 protein: CASSFGGGVKSDTQYF. The CDR3 region has the DNA TGTGCCAGCAGCTTTGGCGGGGGGGTGAAGTCGGATACGCAGTATTTT.

This clone came up once. The genes are TRBV4-1 and TRBJ2-3; 9 bases agree with TRBD1. Germline CDR1 and CDR2: MGHRA and YSYEKL. V trimming: 9 bases; J trimming: 2 bases; junction bases outside the gene matches: 12. This CDR3 has 16 residues. CDR3 sequence: CASRADGTGPTDTQYF. CDR3 DNA sequence: TGCGCCAGTCGGGCCGACGGGACAGGGCCCACAGATACGCAGTATTTT.

The gene calls are TRBV15 and TRBJ2-2; a possible D gene is TRBD1 (5 bases). V gave up 3 bases and J gave up 5 bases, with 13 bases separating them. Germline CDR1 is LNHNV and CDR2 is YYDKDF (reference sequence). CDR3 length equals 15 residues. The CDR3 coding sequence is TGTGCCACCAGCAGCGGAGCAGGGTGGACCGGGGAGCTGTTTTTT. This codes for CATSSGAGWTGELFF.

The chain carries TRBV15 and TRBJ2-4; TRBD2 matches 10 bases. V shed 0 bases and J 4 bases; nucleotides not matched to a gene: 6. The CDR3 runs to 17 residues. Germline V lookup: CDR1 LNHNV, CDR2 YYDKDF (reference sequence). CDR3 amino acids: CATSRDLGLANKNIQYF. CDR3 nucleotide sequence: TGTGCCACCAGCAGAGATTTGGGACTAGCGAATAAAAACATTCAGTACTTC.

The rearrangement joins TRBV5-1 to TRBJ2-1; no clear D gene. CDR3 length: 11 amino acids. Germline assignment: CDR1 SGHRS and CDR2 YFSETQ. V lost 4 bases and J lost 5, with 4 bases in between. CDR3 sequence: CASSDNNEQFF. In nucleotides, the CDR3 is TGCGCCAGCAGCGACAACAATGAGCAGTTCTTC.

The J gene is TRBJ2-3, the V gene TRBV5-1, with a possible D match to TRBD1 (5 bases). CDR3 length equals 14 residues. Germline V gene lookup returns CDR1 SGHRS and CDR2 YFSETQ. V lost 1 base and J 4 bases, leaving 10 bases between the germline ends. The DNA for the CDR3 is TGCGCCAGCAGCTTGCTAGGGGTTCCAGATACGCAGTATTTT. The encoded protein is CASSLLGVPDTQYF.

This clone showed up just once. J is TRBJ2-1 and V is TRBV10-2; TRBD2 agrees at 11 bases. The CDR3 runs 15 residues. Trimming at V came to 8 bases and at J to 6 bases, leaving 9 bases not matched to a gene. Looked up from germline, CDR1 is WSHSY and CDR2 is SAAADI. This CDR3 is CASWSTSGSSNEQFF. DNA of the CDR3: TGCGCCAGCTGGTCTACTAGCGGGAGTAGCAATGAGCAGTTCTTC.

The gene calls are TRBV5-4 and TRBJ1-2; 8 bases align to TRBD1. Trimming took 2 bases from V and 8 from J; bases not matched to a gene: 5. CDR1 and CDR2 (germline): SGHNT, YYREEE (reference sequence). CDR3 length equals 13 residues. CDR3 bases: TGTGCCAGCAGCTTCCAGGGGGCGCAGGGCTACACCTTC. Its translation: CASSFQGAQGYTF.

This rearrangement joins TRBV7-9 to TRBJ2-1; the match to TRBD2 covers 8 bases. With 1 base clipped from V and 11 bases from J, the junction kept 1 base outside the gene matches. The germline V gene encodes CDR1 SEHNR and CDR2 FQNEAQ (reference sequence). The CDR3 totals 12 residues. The CDR3 sequence: CASSLGTSKQFF. CDR3 sequence (DNA): TGTGCCAGCAGCTTAGGGACTAGCAAGCAGTTCTTC.